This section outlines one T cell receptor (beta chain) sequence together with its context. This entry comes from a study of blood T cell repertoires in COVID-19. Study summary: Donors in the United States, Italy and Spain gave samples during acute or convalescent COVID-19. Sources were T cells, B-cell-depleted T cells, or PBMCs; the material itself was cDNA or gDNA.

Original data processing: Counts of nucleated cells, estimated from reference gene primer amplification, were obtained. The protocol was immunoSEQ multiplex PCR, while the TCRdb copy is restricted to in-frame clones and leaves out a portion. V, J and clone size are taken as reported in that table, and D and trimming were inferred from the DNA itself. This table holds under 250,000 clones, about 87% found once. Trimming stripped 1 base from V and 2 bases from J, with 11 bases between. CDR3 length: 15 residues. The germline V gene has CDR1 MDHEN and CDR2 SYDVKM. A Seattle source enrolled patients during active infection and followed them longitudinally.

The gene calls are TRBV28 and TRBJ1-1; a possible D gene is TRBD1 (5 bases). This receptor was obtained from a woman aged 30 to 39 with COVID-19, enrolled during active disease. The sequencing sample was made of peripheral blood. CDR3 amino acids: CASSLLGLGNTEAFF. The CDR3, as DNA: TGTGCCAGCAGTTTATTGGGGCTTGGAAACACTGAAGCTTTCTTT. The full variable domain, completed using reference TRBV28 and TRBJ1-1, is DVKVTQSSRYLVKRTGEKVFLECVQDMDHENMFWYRQDPGLGLRLIYFSYDVKMKEKGDIPEGYSVSREKKERFSLILESASTNQTSMYLCASSLLGLGNTEAFFGQGTRLTVV.